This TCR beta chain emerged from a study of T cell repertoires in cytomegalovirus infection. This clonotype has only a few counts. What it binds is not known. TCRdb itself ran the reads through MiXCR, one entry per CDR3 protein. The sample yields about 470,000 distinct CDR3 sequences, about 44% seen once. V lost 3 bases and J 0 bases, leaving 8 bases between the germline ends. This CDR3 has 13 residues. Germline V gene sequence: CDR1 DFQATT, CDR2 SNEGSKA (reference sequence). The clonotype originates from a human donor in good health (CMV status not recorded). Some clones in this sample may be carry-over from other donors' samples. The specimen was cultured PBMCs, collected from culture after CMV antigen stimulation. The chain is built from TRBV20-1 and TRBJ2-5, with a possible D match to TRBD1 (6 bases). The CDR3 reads CSASQGYQETQYF. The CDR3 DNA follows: TGCAGTGCTAGCCAGGGGTACCAAGAGACCCAGTACTTC.